The rows below give T cell receptor beta chains drawn from one sample of a study of T cells in Graves' hyperthyroidism and ophthalmopathy. TCRdb used MiXCR to reprocess the multiplex PCR reads, holding one entry per CDR3 protein. This table has 750,000 to 950,000 distinct CDR3 sequences, 38% appearing once. What was sequenced was blood. These TCRs come from a man younger than 35 with Graves' hyperthyroidism. The CDR3 runs from the conserved cysteine through the conserved F or W. Each record gives: V gene, J gene, clone size, D gene, CDR3 DNA, CDR3 protein. D genes are given only for firm matches. Size values are once, few and many counts, or a class for expanded clones, and some rows have none.

>TRBV4-1|TRBJ2-7|-|-
TGCGCCAGCAGCCAAGCTGAGGGAGTCCACGAGCAGTACTTC
CASSQAEGVHEQYF
>TRBV19|TRBJ1-5|many|-
TGTGCCAGTAGTATAAGGGCAGGGGATCAGCCCCAGCATTTT
CASSIRAGDQPQHF
>TRBV7-8|TRBJ2-5|many|-
TGTGCCAGCAGCTTATGGGTAGAGACCCAGTACTTC
CASSLWVETQYF
>TRBV5-1|TRBJ2-7|-|TRBD1
TGCGCCAGCAGCTTGACAGGGGCGTCGCACGAGCAGTACTTC
CASSLTGASHEQYF
>TRBV12-3/TRBV12-4|TRBJ2-2|-|-
TGTGCCAGCATCCAAGCGGCGAACGGGGAGCTGTTTTTT
CASIQAANGELFF
>TRBV5-5|TRBJ1-1|-|-
TGTGCCAGCAGCTTGGGGGACACACCGGGTGAAGCTTTCTTT
CASSLGDTPGEAFF
>TRBV9|TRBJ1-5|many|-
TGTGCCAGCAGCGCTAACGGACGGAATAATCAGCCCCAGCATTTT
CASSANGRNNQPQHF
>TRBV20-1|TRBJ1-4|many|-
TGCAGTGCCTGGACGGGAAAACTGTTTTTT
CSAWTGKLFF
>TRBV29-1|TRBJ2-2|-|-
TGCAGCGTTGAAGATAGGGGGGTCGGCACCGGGGAGCTGTTTTTT
CSVEDRGVGTGELFF
>TRBV4-3|TRBJ1-3|-|-
TGCGCCAGCAGCCAAGCGGCAGGCCAACTTACTGGAAACACCATATATTTT
CASSQAAGQLTGNTIYF
>TRBV29-1|TRBJ2-3|-|-
TGCAGCGTTTGGGGGGGGGCCCGGGGAGATACGCAGTATTTT
CSVWGGARGDTQYF
>TRBV10-3|TRBJ2-7|many|-
TGTGCCATCAGTGAGCCCGTTGCGGGCGACGAGCAGTACTTC
CAISEPVAGDEQYF
>TRBV13|TRBJ2-6|few|-
TGTGCCAGCAGCTTAGATATGGTAACCGGGGCCAACGTCCTGACTTTC
CASSLDMVTGANVLTF
>TRBV6-5|TRBJ2-2|-|TRBD1
TGTGCCAGCAGTTACTTAGCAGGGGGTTTCGGCACCGGGGAGCTGTTTTTT
CASSYLAGGFGTGELFF
>TRBV2|TRBJ2-1|few|-
TGTGCCAGCAGTGAGCGGGGCCCCTACAATGAGCAGTTCTTC
CASSERGPYNEQFF
>TRBV7-6|TRBJ2-7|-|TRBD2
TGTGCCAGCAGTCGAGAACGGGAGGGCCTGGGAGAGCAGTACTTC
CASSREREGLGEQYF